This T cell receptor beta chain was observed in a study of OX40 agonist ivuxolimab in advanced cancers. Overall study: Patients were under 90% male with ages roughly 20 to 90, mean 60. The study, taken as a whole, reports: At doses 0.1 to 3.0 mg/kg, CD4+ and CD8+ clones expanded.

Clones were read by immunoSEQ multiplex PCR, and TCRdb kept only the in-frame ones, dropping some. The table records tens of thousands of clones, around 83% of them present only once. Comments on this clone: The antigen is not known.

With 6 bases clipped from V and 5 bases from J, the junction kept 8 bases outside the gene matches. Looked up from germline, CDR1 is SQVTM and CDR2 is ANQGSEA. This CDR3 contains 14 residues. Blood got drawn at baseline, again on cycle 4 day 1, and then on cycle 7 day 1. The sample in question was CD4+ or CD8+ T cells sorted from blood, obtained in a trial of the OX40 agonist ivuxolimab. This chain connects TRBV29-1 to TRBJ2-5, with 11 bases fitting TRBD1. This clonotype originated in an adult with an advanced solid tumor such as melanoma, head and neck, liver or kidney cancer. CDR3 amino acids: CSVGTGGLIETQYF. CDR3 DNA: TGCAGCGTCGGGACAGGGGGTCTAATTGAGACCCAGTACTTC.